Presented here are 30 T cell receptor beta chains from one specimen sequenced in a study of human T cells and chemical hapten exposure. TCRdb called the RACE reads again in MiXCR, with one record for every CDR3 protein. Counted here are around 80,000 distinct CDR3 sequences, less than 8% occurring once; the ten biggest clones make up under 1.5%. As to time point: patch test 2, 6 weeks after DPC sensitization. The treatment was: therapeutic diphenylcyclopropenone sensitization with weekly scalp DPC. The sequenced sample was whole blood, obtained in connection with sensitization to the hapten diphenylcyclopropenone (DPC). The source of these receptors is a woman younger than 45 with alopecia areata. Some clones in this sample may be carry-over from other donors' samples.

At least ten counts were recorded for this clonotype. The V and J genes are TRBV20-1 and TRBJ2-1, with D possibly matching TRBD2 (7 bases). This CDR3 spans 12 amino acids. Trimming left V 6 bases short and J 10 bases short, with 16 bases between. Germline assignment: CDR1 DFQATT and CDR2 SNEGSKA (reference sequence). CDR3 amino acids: CSATRGGDEQFF. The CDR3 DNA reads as TGCAGTGCAACCCGAGGGGGGGACGAGCAGTTCTTC.

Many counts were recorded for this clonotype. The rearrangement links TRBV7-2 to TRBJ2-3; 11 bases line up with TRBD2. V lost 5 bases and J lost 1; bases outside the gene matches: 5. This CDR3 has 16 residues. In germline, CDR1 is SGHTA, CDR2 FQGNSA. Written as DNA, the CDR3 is TGTGCCAGCAGCCCCCTTAGCGGGGGGGGCACAGATACGCAGTATTTT. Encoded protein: CASSPLSGGGTDTQYF.

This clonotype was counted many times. CDR3 nucleotides: TGCAGCGTTGGACAGGGATACCTAAGTCGTGACGAGCAGTACTTC. Translated, it gives CSVGQGYLSRDEQYF. The chain has TRBV29-1 and TRBJ2-7; 7 bases agree with TRBD1. CDR3 size: 15 residues. The V gene's germline CDR1 is SQVTM and CDR2 ANQGSEA. V lost 4 bases, J lost 5 bases, and 14 bases stayed unmatched.

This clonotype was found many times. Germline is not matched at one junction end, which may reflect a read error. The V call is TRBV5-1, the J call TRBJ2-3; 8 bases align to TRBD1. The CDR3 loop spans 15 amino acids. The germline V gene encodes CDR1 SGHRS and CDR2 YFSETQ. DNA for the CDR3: TGCGCCAGCAGCTTGGCAGAAACGGGGACAGGCATGGGAGATTTT. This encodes CASSLAETGTGMGDF.

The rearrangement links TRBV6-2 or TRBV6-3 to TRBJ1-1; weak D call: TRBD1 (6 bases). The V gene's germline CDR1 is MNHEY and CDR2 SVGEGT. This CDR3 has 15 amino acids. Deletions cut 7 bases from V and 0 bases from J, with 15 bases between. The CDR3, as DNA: TGTGCCAGCAAAGGACAGATGGGAATGAACACTGAAGCTTTCTTT. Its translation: CASKGQMGMNTEAFF.

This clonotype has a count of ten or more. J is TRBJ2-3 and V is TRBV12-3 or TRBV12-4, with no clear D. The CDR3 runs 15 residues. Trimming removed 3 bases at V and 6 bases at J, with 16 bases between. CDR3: CASSFRRTFLDTQYF. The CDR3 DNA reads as TGTGCCAGCAGTTTTAGGCGTACCTTCCTCGATACGCAGTATTTT.

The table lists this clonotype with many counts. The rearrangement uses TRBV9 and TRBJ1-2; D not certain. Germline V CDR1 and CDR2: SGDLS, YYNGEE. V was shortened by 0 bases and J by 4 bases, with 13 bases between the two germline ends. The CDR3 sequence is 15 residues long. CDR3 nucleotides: TGTGCCAGCAGCGTAGAGGCGAACGGCCTCTATGGCTACACCTTC. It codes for CASSVEANGLYGYTF.

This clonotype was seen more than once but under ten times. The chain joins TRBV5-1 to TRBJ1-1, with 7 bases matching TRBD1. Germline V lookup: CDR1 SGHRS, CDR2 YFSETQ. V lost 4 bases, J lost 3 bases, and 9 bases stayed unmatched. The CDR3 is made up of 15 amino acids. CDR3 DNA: TGCGCCAGCAGCACCTTTCGACAGGGTGACACTGAAGCTTTCTTT. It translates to CASSTFRQGDTEAFF. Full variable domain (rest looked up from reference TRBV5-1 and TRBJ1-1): KAGVTQTPRYLIKTRGQQVTLSCSPISGHRSVSWYQQTPGQGLQFLFEYFSETQRNKGNFPGRFSGRQFSNSRSEMNVSTLELGDSALYLCASSTFRQGDTEAFFGQGTRLTVV.

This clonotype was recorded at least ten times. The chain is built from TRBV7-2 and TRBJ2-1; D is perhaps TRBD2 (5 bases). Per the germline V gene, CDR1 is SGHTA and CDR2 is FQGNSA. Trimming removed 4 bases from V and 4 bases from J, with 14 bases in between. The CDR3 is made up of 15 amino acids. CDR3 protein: CASSSGPSRYNEQFF. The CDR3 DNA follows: TGTGCCAGCAGCTCAGGTCCTAGCAGATACAATGAGCAGTTCTTC.

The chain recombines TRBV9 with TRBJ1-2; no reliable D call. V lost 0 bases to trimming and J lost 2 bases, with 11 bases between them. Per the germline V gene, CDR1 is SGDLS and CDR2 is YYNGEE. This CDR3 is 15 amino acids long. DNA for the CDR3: TGTGCCAGCAGCGTAGAGGTGACGGGGAACTATGGCTACACCTTC. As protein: CASSVEVTGNYGYTF.

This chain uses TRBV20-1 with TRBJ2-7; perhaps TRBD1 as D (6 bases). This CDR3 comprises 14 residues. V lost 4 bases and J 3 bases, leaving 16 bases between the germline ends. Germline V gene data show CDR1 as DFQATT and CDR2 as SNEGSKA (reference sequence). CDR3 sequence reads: CSANNRDFLYEQYF. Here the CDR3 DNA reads TGCAGTGCTAATAACAGGGATTTCCTCTACGAGCAGTACTTC.

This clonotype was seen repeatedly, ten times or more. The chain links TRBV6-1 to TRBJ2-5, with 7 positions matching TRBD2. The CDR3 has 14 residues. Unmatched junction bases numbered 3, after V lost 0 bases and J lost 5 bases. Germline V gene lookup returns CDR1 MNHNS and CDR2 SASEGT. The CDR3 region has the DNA TGTGCCAGCAGTGAAGCGGGGGGGTGGGAGACCCAGTACTTC. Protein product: CASSEAGGWETQYF.

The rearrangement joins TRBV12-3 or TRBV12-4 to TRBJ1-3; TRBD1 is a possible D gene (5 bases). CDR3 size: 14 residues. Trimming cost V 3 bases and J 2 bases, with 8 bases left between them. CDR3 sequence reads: CASSFWGTGNTIYF. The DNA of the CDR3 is TGTGCCAGCAGTTTTTGGGGGACTGGAAACACCATATATTTT.

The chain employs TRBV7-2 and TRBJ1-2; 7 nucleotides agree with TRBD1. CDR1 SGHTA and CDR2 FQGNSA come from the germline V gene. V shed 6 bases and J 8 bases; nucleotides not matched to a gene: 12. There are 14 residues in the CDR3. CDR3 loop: CASRPTRQGRGYTF. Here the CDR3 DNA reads TGTGCCAGCAGACCAACTAGACAGGGAAGAGGCTACACCTTC.

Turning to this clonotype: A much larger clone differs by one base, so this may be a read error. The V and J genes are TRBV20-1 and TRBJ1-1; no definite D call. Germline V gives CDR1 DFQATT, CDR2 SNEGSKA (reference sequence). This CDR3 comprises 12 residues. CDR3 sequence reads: CSATDTNIEAFF. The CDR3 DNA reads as TGCAGTGCTACCGACACGAACATTGAAGCTTTCTTT.

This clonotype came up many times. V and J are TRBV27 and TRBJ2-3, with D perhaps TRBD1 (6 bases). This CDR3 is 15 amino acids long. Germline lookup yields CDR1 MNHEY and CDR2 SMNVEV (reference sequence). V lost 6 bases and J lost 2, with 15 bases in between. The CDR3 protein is CASSPGTLFTDTQYF. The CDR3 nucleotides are TGTGCCAGCAGCCCCGGGACACTTTTCACAGATACGCAGTATTTT.

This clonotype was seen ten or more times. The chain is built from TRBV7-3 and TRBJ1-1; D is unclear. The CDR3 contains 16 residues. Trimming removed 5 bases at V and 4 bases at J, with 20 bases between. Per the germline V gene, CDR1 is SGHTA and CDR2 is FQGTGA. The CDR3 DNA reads TGTGCCAGCAGCCCAAAGGGTGGGCAGATCGGCACTGAAGCTTTCTTT. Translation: CASSPKGGQIGTEAFF.

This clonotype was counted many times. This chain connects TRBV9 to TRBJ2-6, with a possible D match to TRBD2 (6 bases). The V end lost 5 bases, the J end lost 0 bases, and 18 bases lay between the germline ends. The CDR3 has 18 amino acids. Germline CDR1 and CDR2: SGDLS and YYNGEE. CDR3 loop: CASSEGGSWASGANVLTF. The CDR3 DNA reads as TGTGCCAGCAGTGAAGGAGGGTCCTGGGCCTCTGGGGCCAACGTCCTGACTTTC.

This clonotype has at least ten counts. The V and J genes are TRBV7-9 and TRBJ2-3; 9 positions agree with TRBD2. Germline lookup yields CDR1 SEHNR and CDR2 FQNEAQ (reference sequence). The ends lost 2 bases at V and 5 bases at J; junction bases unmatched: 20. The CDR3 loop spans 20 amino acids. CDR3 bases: TGTGCCAGCAGCTTACTGTTGGCGGGGGGGCCTGAACTGCCGGGAGATACGCAGTATTTT. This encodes CASSLLLAGGPELPGDTQYF.

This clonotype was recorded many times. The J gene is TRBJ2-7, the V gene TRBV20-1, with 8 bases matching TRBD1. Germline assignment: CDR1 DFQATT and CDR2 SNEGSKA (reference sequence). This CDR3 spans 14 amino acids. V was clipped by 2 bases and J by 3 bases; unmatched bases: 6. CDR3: CSARPLDRVYEQYF. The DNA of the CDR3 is TGCAGTGCTAGACCCCTGGACAGGGTCTACGAGCAGTACTTC.

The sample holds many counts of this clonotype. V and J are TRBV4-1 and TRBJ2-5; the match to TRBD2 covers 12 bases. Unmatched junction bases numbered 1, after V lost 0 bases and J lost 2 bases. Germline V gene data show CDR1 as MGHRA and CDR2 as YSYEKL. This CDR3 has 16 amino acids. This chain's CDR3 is CASSQEGTSGQETQYF. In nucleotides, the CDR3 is TGCGCCAGCAGCCAAGAGGGGACTAGCGGGCAAGAGACCCAGTACTTC.

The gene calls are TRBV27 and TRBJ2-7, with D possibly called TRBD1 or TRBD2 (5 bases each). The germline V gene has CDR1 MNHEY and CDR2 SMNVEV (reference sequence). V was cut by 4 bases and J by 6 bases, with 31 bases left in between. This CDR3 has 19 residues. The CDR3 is CASSSHYSPGPVPGFEQYF. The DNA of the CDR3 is TGTGCCAGCAGTTCCCATTACTCTCCGGGACCCGTACCCGGATTCGAGCAGTACTTC.

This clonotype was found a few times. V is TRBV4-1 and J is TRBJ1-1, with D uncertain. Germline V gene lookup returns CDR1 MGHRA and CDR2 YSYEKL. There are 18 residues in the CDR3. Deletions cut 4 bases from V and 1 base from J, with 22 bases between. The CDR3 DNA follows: TGCGCCAGCAGCCTCCGCCCGGGCCCGGCAGACCAGAACACTGAAGCTTTCTTT. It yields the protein CASSLRPGPADQNTEAFF.

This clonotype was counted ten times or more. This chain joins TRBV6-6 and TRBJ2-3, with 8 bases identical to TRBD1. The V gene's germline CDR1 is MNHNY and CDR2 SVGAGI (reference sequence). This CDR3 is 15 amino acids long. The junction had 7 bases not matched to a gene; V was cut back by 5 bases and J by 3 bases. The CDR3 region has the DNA TGTGCCAGCAGTGACGGGACAGGAATTACAGATACGCAGTATTTT. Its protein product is CASSDGTGITDTQYF.

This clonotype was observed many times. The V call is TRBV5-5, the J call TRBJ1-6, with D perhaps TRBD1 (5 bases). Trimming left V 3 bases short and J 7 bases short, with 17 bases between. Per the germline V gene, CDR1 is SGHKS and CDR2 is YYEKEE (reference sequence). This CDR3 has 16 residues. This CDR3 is CASSSGTSWPNSPLHF. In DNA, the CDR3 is TGTGCCAGCAGCTCGGGGACGAGTTGGCCAAATTCACCCCTCCACTTT.

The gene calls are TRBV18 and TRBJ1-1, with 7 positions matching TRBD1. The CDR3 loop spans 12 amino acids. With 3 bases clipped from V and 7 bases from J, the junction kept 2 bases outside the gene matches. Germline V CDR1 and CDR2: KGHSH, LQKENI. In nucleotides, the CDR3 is TGTGCCAGCTCACCTAACAGGGGTGAAGCTTTCTTT. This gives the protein CASSPNRGEAFF.

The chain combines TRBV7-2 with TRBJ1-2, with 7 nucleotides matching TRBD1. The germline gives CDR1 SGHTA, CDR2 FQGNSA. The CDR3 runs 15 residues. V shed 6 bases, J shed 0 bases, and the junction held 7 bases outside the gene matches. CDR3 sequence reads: CASRTGTATNYGYTF. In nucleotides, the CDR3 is TGTGCCAGCAGAACCGGGACAGCTACTAACTATGGCTACACCTTC.

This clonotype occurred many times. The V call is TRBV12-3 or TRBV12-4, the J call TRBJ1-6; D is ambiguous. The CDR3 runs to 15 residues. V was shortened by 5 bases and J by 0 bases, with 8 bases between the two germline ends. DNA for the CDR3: TGTGCCAGCAGTCTCAGTTTCTCCTATAATTCACCCCTCCACTTT. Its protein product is CASSLSFSYNSPLHF.

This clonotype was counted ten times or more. The CDR3 spells CASSPLNLGARETQYF. CDR3 nucleotides: TGTGCCAGCAGCCCCCTTAACCTAGGCGCCCGAGAGACCCAGTACTTC. The gene calls are TRBV3-1 and TRBJ2-5, with unresolved D. V gave up 4 bases and J gave up 4 bases, with 19 bases separating them. Germline assignment: CDR1 LGHDT and CDR2 YNNKEL (reference sequence). The CDR3 sequence is 16 residues long.

CDR3 residues: CASNSPRGHGYTF. CDR3 bases: TGTGCCAGCAACTCGCCCAGGGGCCATGGCTACACCTTC. The chain is built from TRBV4-2 and TRBJ1-2, with D maybe TRBD1 (6 bases). The CDR3 sequence is 13 residues long. Germline values: CDR1 LGHNA, CDR2 YNFKEQ. V gave up 7 bases and J gave up 6 bases, with 15 bases separating them.